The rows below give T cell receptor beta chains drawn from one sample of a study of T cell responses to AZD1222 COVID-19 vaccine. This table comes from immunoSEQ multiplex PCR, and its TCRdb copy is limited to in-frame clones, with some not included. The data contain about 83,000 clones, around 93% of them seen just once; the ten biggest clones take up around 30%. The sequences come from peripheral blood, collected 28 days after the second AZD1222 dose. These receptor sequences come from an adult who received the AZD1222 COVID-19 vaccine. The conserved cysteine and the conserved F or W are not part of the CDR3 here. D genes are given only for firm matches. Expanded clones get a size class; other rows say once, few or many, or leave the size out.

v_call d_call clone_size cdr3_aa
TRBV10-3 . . AITPEAAYGYT
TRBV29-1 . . SVEVRRETQY
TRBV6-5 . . ASSYGQIMNTEAF
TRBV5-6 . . ASSPEEGYYGYT
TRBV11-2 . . ASSLDYEQY
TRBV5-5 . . ASSLLNTEAF
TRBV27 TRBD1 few ASSQGQGTEY
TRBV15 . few ATSALSGTEAF
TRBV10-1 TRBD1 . ASSRTGLNYNEQF
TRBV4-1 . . ASSREISGNYEQY
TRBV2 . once ASSEEGLRSDTQY
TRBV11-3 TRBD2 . ASSSSSGGDEQF
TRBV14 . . ASSQDQGSLRGYT
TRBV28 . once ASRGRETQY
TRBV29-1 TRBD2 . SVLLAQETQY
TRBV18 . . ASSPARVVDEQF
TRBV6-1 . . ASSEEGLYGYT
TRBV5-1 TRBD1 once ASSLDPGQGVNTEAF
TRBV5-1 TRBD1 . ASSPQGQGFETQY
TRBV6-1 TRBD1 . ASSELWQGAHMGNEKLF
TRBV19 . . ASSFQGVPNTEAF
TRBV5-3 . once ARSVTVGGLDTQY
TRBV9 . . ASSVVGSLDSPLH
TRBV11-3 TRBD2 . ASSPGTSGSDEQF
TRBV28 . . ASKKEEGGGNYGYT
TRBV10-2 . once ASSERQPVTGELF
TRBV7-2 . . ASSPGHLSYTEAF
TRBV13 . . ASSLEAGPGEKLF